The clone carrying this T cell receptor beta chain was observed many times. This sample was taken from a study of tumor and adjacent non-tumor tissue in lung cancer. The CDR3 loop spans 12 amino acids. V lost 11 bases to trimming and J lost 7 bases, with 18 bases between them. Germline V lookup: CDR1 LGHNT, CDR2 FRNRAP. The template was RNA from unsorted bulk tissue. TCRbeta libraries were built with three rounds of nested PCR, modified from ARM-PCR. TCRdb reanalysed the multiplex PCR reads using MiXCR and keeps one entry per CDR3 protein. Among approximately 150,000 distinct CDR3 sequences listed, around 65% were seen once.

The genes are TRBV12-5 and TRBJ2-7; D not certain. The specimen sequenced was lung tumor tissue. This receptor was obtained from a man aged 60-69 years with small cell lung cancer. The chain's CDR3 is CAVVVGLWEQYF. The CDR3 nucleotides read TGTGCTGTTGTCGTGGGGTTGTGGGAGCAGTACTTC.